Listed below are T cell receptor beta chains from one sample, sequenced in a study of control samples from healthy donors and cancer patients. Sequencing used immunoSEQ multiplex PCR; TCRdb keeps in-frame clones, though not all of them. The sample records 120,000 to 150,000 clones, 91% being singletons. Source material: blood. The receptors shown here come from a man aged 25-45 years in good health. CDR3s include the opening cysteine and the closing phenylalanine or tryptophan. Each record gives: D gene, clone size, V gene, J gene, CDR3 DNA, CDR3 protein. The D gene is left open where the match is weak. Clone size appears in some rows only: once, few, many, or a class for an expanded clone.

>TRBD1|few|TRBV6-5|TRBJ1-1
TGTGCCAGCAGTTACGGACAGGGGAACACTGAAGCTTTCTTT
CASSYGQGNTEAFF
>NA|NA|TRBV3-1/TRBV3-2|TRBJ1-1
TGTGCCAGCAGCCAATCGGGGGTTAACACTGAAGCTTTCTTT
CASSQSGVNTEAFF
>NA|NA|TRBV5-1|TRBJ1-4
TGCGCCAGCAGCCCCAGTGGGGGGAGGTCTGAAAAACTGTTTTTT
CASSPSGGRSEKLFF
>NA|NA|TRBV6-1|TRBJ2-5
TGTGCCAGCAGTGAAGGACCGTGGGGAGAGACCCAGTACTTC
CASSEGPWGETQYF
>TRBD1|NA|TRBV9|TRBJ1-2
TGTGCCAGCAGCACATCAACGGGACAGGGGATAGGCTACACCTTC
CASSTSTGQGIGYTF
>NA|NA|TRBV2|TRBJ2-3
TGTGCCAGCAGTGACAATGCACTCAGTACGCAGTATTTT
CASSDNALSTQYF
>TRBD1|NA|TRBV6-5|TRBJ1-6
TGTGCCAGCCGGACAGGGGCTAATTCACCCCTCCACTTT
CASRTGANSPLHF
>NA|few|TRBV5-1|TRBJ2-1
TGCGCCAGCAGCGTCCTCAATGAGCAGTTCTTC
CASSVLNEQFF
>NA|NA|TRBV21-1|TRBJ2-5
TGTGCCAGCAGCAAAGGGAAACAGGGAGAGACCCAGTACTTC
CASSKGKQGETQYF
>NA|NA|TRBV15|TRBJ1-2
TGTGCCACCAGCAGAGATCCTATTGAGGGAGGGGACTATGGCTACACCTTC
CATSRDPIEGGDYGYTF
>TRBD1|NA|TRBV3-1/TRBV3-2|TRBJ1-1
TGTGCCAGCAGCCAACCCGACAGGGAGTTGTATACTTTCTTT
CASSQPDRELYTFF
>NA|medium-sized|TRBV29-1|TRBJ2-5
TGCAGCGTTGGGGGGCGGGAGACCCAGTACTTC
CSVGGRETQYF
>TRBD1|NA|TRBV6-5|TRBJ1-1
TGTGCCAGCAGTTATTCGGGACAGGGGAACACTGAAGCTTTCTTT
CASSYSGQGNTEAFF
>NA|NA|TRBV27|TRBJ2-7
TGTGCCAGCAGTTTTCGACCAGGGGACGCACTCTACGAGCAGTACTTC
CASSFRPGDALYEQYF
>NA|NA|TRBV25-1|TRBJ2-7
TGTGCCAGCAACGGGGCGGGGGCCCACGAGCAGTACTTC
CASNGAGAHEQYF
>NA|NA|TRBV10-1|TRBJ2-3
TGCGCCAGCAGGAGGGACTTTAGCACAGATACGCAGTATTTT
CASRRDFSTDTQYF
>NA|once|TRBV4-1|TRBJ1-1
TGCGCCAGCAGCCAAGAATCTCCGACCGTCCGGTCTGAAGCTTTCTTT
CASSQESPTVRSEAFF
>NA|NA|TRBV19|TRBJ1-2
TGTGCCAGTAGCAATCCTGATGGCTACACCTTC
CASSNPDGYTF
>NA|NA|TRBV29-1|TRBJ1-1
TGCAGCGTTGTCAGGTCTAACACTGAAGCTTTCTTT
CSVVRSNTEAFF
>TRBD1|NA|TRBV12-5|TRBJ2-3
TGTGCTAGTGGTTTGGTACTTGGGGACAGGACCACAGATACGCAGTATTTT
CASGLVLGDRTTDTQYF